This T cell receptor beta chain was retrieved from a study of T-cell reconstitution after alpha-beta-depleted transplantation in children. Unique molecular identifiers were incorporated when the TCRbeta library was constructed. TCRdb reanalysed the PCR reads using MiXCR and keeps one entry per CDR3 protein. The sample contains about 110,000 distinct CDR3 sequences, approximately 22% of which appear only once. This clonotype was observed many times. V lost 3 bases, J lost 3 bases, and 6 bases lay in between. The CDR3 has 12 residues. The gene calls are TRBV12-3 or TRBV12-4 and TRBJ2-7; no reliable D call. The TCR originated in a male patient under 10 years old who had a stem cell transplant for chronic granulomatous disease, so the T cells may come from the graft donor. The specimen was PBMCs, mostly from graft donor cells, collected 180 days after TCRalphabeta/CD19-depleted stem cell transplant. The CDR3 is CASSLSFYEQYF. The CDR3 DNA sequence: TGTGCCAGCAGTTTGTCCTTCTACGAGCAGTACTTC.